One and the same sample provided the 30 T cell receptor beta chains below, sequenced in a study of early T cells in non-severe SARS-CoV-2 infection. TCRdb re-called the 5' RACE reads through MiXCR, storing one row per CDR3 protein. The repertoire has 25,000 to 30,000 distinct CDR3 sequences, 5.3% of them found once; the top ten carry around 4.5%. The specimen was whole blood. These TCRs come from an adult who was a healthcare worker with PCR-confirmed SARS-CoV-2 infection or an uninfected control (not recorded which).

This clonotype was counted many times. V and J are TRBV5-1 and TRBJ2-7; TRBD1 aligns across 12 bases. Germline CDR1 SGHRS, CDR2 YFSETQ. The CDR3 is made up of 18 amino acids. V lost 0 bases to trimming and J lost 6 bases; unmatched junction nucleotides: 13. The CDR3 coding sequence is TGCGCCAGCAGCTTGGTATCGAAAGTGGGACAGGGGGCCAGCGAGCAGTACTTC. This encodes CASSLVSKVGQGASEQYF.

This clonotype showed up many times. The chain joins TRBV19 to TRBJ2-2; no firm D call. Germline V CDR1 and CDR2: LNHDA, SQIVND (reference sequence). V shed 6 bases and J shed 7 bases, with 9 bases lying between them. The CDR3 has 12 amino acids. CDR3 in amino acids: CASSRTNGELFF. DNA for the CDR3: TGTGCCAGTAGCCGAACCAACGGGGAGCTGTTTTTT.

This clonotype was found many times. This rearrangement joins TRBV4-3 to TRBJ1-5; D not certain. The CDR3 covers 14 residues. CDR1 and CDR2 from the germline V gene are LGHNA and YSLEER. Trimming took 5 bases from V and 4 from J, leaving 12 bases between them. CDR3 bases: TGCGCCAGCAGCTCATCTCGGGTAAATCAGCCCCAGCATTTT. It is translated as CASSSSRVNQPQHF.

This clonotype has ten or more counts. The chain combines TRBV18 with TRBJ1-2; D might be TRBD1 (5 bases). CDR1 KGHSH and CDR2 LQKENI come from the germline V gene. CDR3 length: 15 residues. Trimming took 2 bases from V and 1 from J, leaving 11 bases between them. CDR3: CASSPEGLFNYGYTF. As DNA, the CDR3 is TGTGCCAGCTCACCAGAGGGGTTATTTAACTATGGCTACACCTTC.

As regards this clonotype: A read error may account for a junction end that differs from germline. This rearrangement joins TRBV13 to TRBJ2-3, with D maybe TRBD2 (5 bases). There are 13 residues in the CDR3. CDR1 is PRHDT and CDR2 is FYEKMQ in the germline V gene (reference sequence). The CDR3 nucleotides read TGTGCCAGCAGCTTAGGCCATGGGCTAGCCCGTGATTTC. This codes for CASSLGHGLARDF.

This clonotype came up many times. This rearrangement joins TRBV19 to TRBJ1-1; 7 nucleotides agree with TRBD1. V lost 11 bases to trimming and J lost 1 base; unmatched junction nucleotides: 7. Germline V gives CDR1 LNHDA, CDR2 SQIVND (reference sequence). The CDR3 totals 13 residues. The CDR3 here is CAAQTGWNTEAFF. The CDR3 nucleotides are TGTGCCGCCCAGACAGGGTGGAACACTGAAGCTTTCTTT.

This clonotype was seen repeatedly, ten times or more. The chain uses TRBV20-1 and TRBJ2-1; 10 bases match TRBD2. With 0 bases clipped from V and 5 bases from J, the junction kept 7 bases outside the gene matches. CDR3 length: 16 amino acids. The germline V gene has CDR1 DFQATT and CDR2 SNEGSKA (reference sequence). The CDR3 spells CSARDGSGRAHNEQFF. The CDR3 DNA reads as TGCAGTGCTAGAGATGGAAGCGGGAGGGCCCACAATGAGCAGTTCTTC.

Ten or more counts support this clonotype. The gene calls are TRBV6-5 and TRBJ1-6, with D possibly TRBD1 on 6 matching bases. CDR3 length: 15 amino acids. The ends were cut back, 0 bases at V and 10 bases at J, with 13 bases in the middle. CDR1 and CDR2 from the germline V gene are MNHEY and SVGAGI. The CDR3 DNA follows: TGTGCCAGCAGTTACTCGCGGACAGTTGAGTCACCCCTCCACTTT. This encodes CASSYSRTVESPLHF.

The rearrangement joins TRBV6-2 or TRBV6-3 to TRBJ2-7; TRBD2 aligns across 7 bases. J lost 2 bases, V lost 2 bases, and 9 bases had no gene match. Germline V gene sequence: CDR1 MNHEY, CDR2 SVGEGT. The CDR3 extends over 16 amino acids. CDR3 bases: TGTGCCAGCAGTTACCCCTCACTAGCGACCCCCTACGAGCAGTACTTC. Residues: CASSYPSLATPYEQYF.

This clonotype was detected many times. The chain employs TRBV7-2 and TRBJ2-5; possible D gene TRBD2, 6 bases. This CDR3 contains 14 residues. Germline V gene data show CDR1 as SGHTA and CDR2 as FQGNSA. The V and J ends lost 5 bases and 4 bases respectively, with 14 bases between them. DNA of the CDR3: TGTGCCAGCAGCAAAGGCCCGGGAGCAGAGACCCAGTACTTC. This sequence encodes CASSKGPGAETQYF.

The sample holds many counts of this clonotype. The J gene is TRBJ2-1, the V gene TRBV20-1; tentatively, D is TRBD1 (5 bases). The CDR3 covers 13 residues. Germline CDR1 DFQATT, CDR2 SNEGSKA (reference sequence). V lost 3 bases to trimming and J lost 3 bases, with 9 bases between them. The CDR3 DNA sequence: TGCAGTGCTAGGGCGACAGACTACAATGAGCAGTTCTTC. This gives the protein CSARATDYNEQFF.

This clonotype was counted many times. This sequence joins TRBV28 and TRBJ2-4, with 7 bases aligning to TRBD1. This CDR3 comprises 18 residues. Germline V gene data show CDR1 as MDHEN and CDR2 as SYDVKM. J gave up 0 bases and V 4 bases, and 12 bases lay outside the gene matches. This chain's CDR3 is CASSSPGTAYLAKNIQYF. CDR3 nucleotides: TGTGCCAGCAGTTCTCCCGGGACAGCTTATTTAGCCAAAAACATTCAGTACTTC.

In this sample, this clonotype turned up many times. The chain joins TRBV11-2 to TRBJ2-1, with 12 bases that match TRBD2. CDR1 is SGHAT and CDR2 is FQNNGV in the germline V gene. This CDR3 has 16 residues. V gave up 5 bases and J gave up 7 bases; unmatched junction bases: 9. The CDR3 sequence is CASSPRLAGVKNEQFF. Written as DNA, the CDR3 is TGTGCCAGCAGCCCCCGACTAGCGGGAGTTAAAAATGAGCAGTTCTTC.

The table lists this clonotype with a few counts. V is TRBV6-6 and J is TRBJ1-1; D might be TRBD1 (6 bases). Germline V lookup: CDR1 MNHNY, CDR2 SVGAGI (reference sequence). Trimming pared 6 bases from V and 4 bases from J, leaving 12 bases between. The CDR3 spans 13 residues. CDR3 DNA: TGTGCCAGCAGCCCAACAGGGATCACTGAAGCTTTCTTT. Its translation is CASSPTGITEAFF.

This clonotype was detected many times. This sequence joins TRBV7-9 and TRBJ2-6; the D gene is possibly TRBD1 (5 bases). CDR1 and CDR2 from the germline V gene are SEHNR and FQNEAQ (reference sequence). This CDR3 is built from 17 residues. Between the trimmed V and J ends, which lost 1 base and 3 bases, there was a span of 13 bases. The CDR3 DNA is TGTGCCAGCAGCTTAGGGGGCAGGGCTCGTGGGGCCAACGTCCTGACTTTC. Translating gives CASSLGGRARGANVLTF.

There are many counts of this clonotype. This rearrangement joins TRBV11-2 to TRBJ2-3; D call uncertain. Germline-derived CDR1 and CDR2 are SGHAT and FQNNGV. The V end lost 5 bases, the J end lost 0 bases, and 15 bases lay between the germline ends. This CDR3 is built from 16 residues. In DNA, the CDR3 is TGTGCCAGCAGCATCCTCGGCGGCTTCAGCACAGATACGCAGTATTTT. Translation: CASSILGGFSTDTQYF. Drawing the rest from reference TRBV11-2 and TRBJ2-3, the complete variable domain is EAGVAQSPRYKIIEKRQSVAFWCNPISGHATLYWYQQILGQGPKLLIQFQNNGVVDDSQLPKDRFSAERLKGVDSTLKIQPAKLEDSAVYLCASSILGGFSTDTQYFGPGTRLTVL.

This clonotype came up many times. This chain links TRBV12-3 or TRBV12-4 with TRBJ2-1; perhaps TRBD1 as D (6 bases). This CDR3 comprises 13 residues. The germline V and J ends were trimmed by 5 bases and 4 bases, with 9 bases remaining between them. The CDR3 region is CASSQGQYNEQFF. The DNA for the CDR3 is TGTGCCAGCAGTCAAGGACAGTACAATGAGCAGTTCTTC.

This clonotype was detected ten times or more. This chain joins TRBV5-4 and TRBJ2-7; TRBD1 matches 7 bases. The CDR3 spans 15 residues. The V gene's germline CDR1 is SGHNT and CDR2 YYREEE (reference sequence). With V trimmed by 4 bases and J by 0 bases, 7 bases remained unmatched. The CDR3 DNA follows: TGTGCCAGCAGCCAGCCAGGGGGTGACTCCTACGAGCAGTACTTC. Translating gives CASSQPGGDSYEQYF.

Many counts were recorded for this clonotype. DNA of the CDR3: TGTGCCAGCTCGCAGCGGGAGAGGGAGCAGTACTTC. Protein product: CASSQREREQYF. The chain employs TRBV6-2 or TRBV6-3 and TRBJ2-7; 8 nucleotides line up with TRBD2. V shed 8 bases, J shed 7 bases, and the junction held 7 bases outside the gene matches. This CDR3 has 12 residues. From germline, CDR1 is MNHEY and CDR2 SVGEGT.

A note on this clonotype: It may be a read error: a sequence one base away is much more abundant. V is TRBV5-1 and J is TRBJ2-3; 10 positions agree with TRBD2. The CDR3 length is 15 residues. Germline CDR1 SGHRS, CDR2 YFSETQ. The CDR3 here is CAGSSLTSGTDTQYF. The CDR3 DNA reads as TGCGCCGGCAGCTCCTTGACTAGCGGGACAGATACGCAGTATTTT.

The chain combines TRBV5-5 with TRBJ1-6; 7 bases are shared with TRBD1. V shed 0 bases, J shed 10 bases, and the junction held 7 bases outside the gene matches. This CDR3 is 15 amino acids long. In germline, CDR1 is SGHKS, CDR2 YYEKEE (reference sequence). For the CDR3, the DNA is TGTGCCAGCAGCTTGGAGACAGGGTACCACTCACCCCTCCACTTT. Residues: CASSLETGYHSPLHF. The whole variable domain, remainder taken from reference TRBV5-5 and TRBJ1-6, is DAGVTQSPTHLIKTRGQQVTLRCSPISGHKSVSWYQQVLGQGPQFIFQYYEKEERGRGNFPDRFSARQFPNYSSELNVNALLLGDSALYLCASSLETGYHSPLHFGNGTRLTVT.

This clonotype has ten or more counts. The chain couples TRBV19 to TRBJ1-5; D not certain. The germline V gene encodes CDR1 LNHDA and CDR2 SQIVND (reference sequence). V lost 7 bases and J 2 bases, leaving 12 bases between the germline ends. The CDR3 sequence is 14 residues long. The CDR3 region has the DNA TGTGCCAGTATTGGCACAAGTGGCAATCAGCCCCAGCATTTT. Encoded protein: CASIGTSGNQPQHF.

In its sample, this clonotype was seen many times. This sequence joins TRBV29-1 and TRBJ1-1; D is uncertain. This CDR3 is built from 14 residues. The ends were cut back, 5 bases at V and 1 base at J, with 14 bases in the middle. CDR1 and CDR2 from the germline V gene are SQVTM and ANQGSEA. The chain's CDR3 is CSVTSTRANTEAFF. The CDR3 nucleotides read TGCAGCGTTACGTCGACAAGGGCGAACACTGAAGCTTTCTTT.

This clonotype was observed many times. The chain is built from TRBV6-5 and TRBJ1-1; no definite D call. Trimming removed 2 bases at V and 9 bases at J, with 13 bases between. Germline-derived CDR1 and CDR2 are MNHEY and SVGAGI. CDR3 length: 13 residues. CDR3 sequence reads: CASSYRSPAQAFF. CDR3 nucleotides: TGTGCCAGCAGTTACCGTTCACCGGCGCAAGCTTTCTTT.

The genes are TRBV7-9 and TRBJ2-5; D is perhaps TRBD1 or TRBD2 (5 bases each). CDR1 and CDR2 (germline): SEHNR, FQNEAQ (reference sequence). V lost 4 bases, J lost 4 bases, and 13 bases lay in between. The CDR3 has 14 amino acids. The CDR3 loop reads CASSWGSGRETQYF. CDR3 in DNA: TGTGCCAGCAGCTGGGGGAGTGGTCGAGAGACCCAGTACTTC.

This clonotype was seen repeatedly, ten times or more. The J gene is TRBJ1-4, the V gene TRBV11-2; no reliable D call. There are 14 residues in the CDR3. Germline V lookup: CDR1 SGHAT, CDR2 FQNNGV. V was cut by 1 base and J by 4 bases, with 7 bases left in between. CDR3 bases: TGTGCCAGCAGCTTAGGACTGAGTAATGAAAAACTGTTTTTT. Its protein product is CASSLGLSNEKLFF.

This clonotype was observed many times. The chain couples TRBV20-1 to TRBJ2-7; 10 bases agree with TRBD2. This CDR3 region has 17 residues. Germline lookup yields CDR1 DFQATT and CDR2 SNEGSKA (reference sequence). The V segment lost 1 base and the J segment 1 base; nucleotides outside the gene matches: 10. The CDR3 bases are TGCAGTGCTAGAGTTTTGTCTAGCGGGAGTGGTTCCTACGAGCAGTACTTC. Protein: CSARVLSSGSGSYEQYF.

This clonotype was recorded many times. The rearrangement joins TRBV7-2 to TRBJ2-7; 7 nucleotides line up with TRBD2. Germline assignment: CDR1 SGHTA and CDR2 FQGNSA. J gave up 1 base and V 0 bases, and 3 bases lay outside the gene matches. This CDR3 is 15 amino acids long. The CDR3 region is CASSLAGRGSYEQYF. The CDR3 bases are TGTGCCAGCAGCTTAGCTGGGCGGGGGTCCTACGAGCAGTACTTC.

The table lists this clonotype with many counts. The DNA for the CDR3 is TGTGCCAGCAGTTACTCGGGGGATACGCAGTATTTT. Its protein product is CASSYSGDTQYF. This chain uses TRBV6-2 or TRBV6-3 with TRBJ2-3; no firm D call. Between the trimmed V and J ends, which lost 0 bases and 6 bases, there was a span of 4 bases. Germline CDR1 MNHEY, CDR2 SVGEGT. The CDR3 spans 12 residues.

This clonotype was seen repeatedly, ten times or more. V usage is TRBV4-2 and J usage is TRBJ1-2, with D possibly being TRBD1 (6 bases). V was shortened by 1 base and J by 7 bases, with 13 bases between the two germline ends. Germline CDR1 reads LGHNA; CDR2 reads YNFKEQ. This CDR3 spans 14 amino acids. The CDR3 loop reads CASSQVGTSPGYTF. Here the CDR3 DNA reads TGTGCCAGCAGCCAAGTGGGGACATCACCTGGCTACACCTTC.